These 30 T cell receptor beta chains came from one sample sequenced in a study of technical replicates of blood from a handful of donors. Produced via immunoSEQ multiplex PCR; TCRdb's table is partial and in-frame only. The sample comprises approximately 75,000 clones, nearly 97% of which are singletons, and 0.36% rests with the top ten. Sequenced: T cells isolated from PBMCs. These TCRs come from a human donor in good health.

The gene calls are TRBV19 and TRBJ2-1; the match to TRBD1 covers 8 bases. The V and J ends lost 5 bases and 4 bases, in that order; junction bases with no gene match: 4. The CDR3 has 14 residues. Per the germline V gene, CDR1 is LNHDA and CDR2 is SQIVND (reference sequence). The CDR3 spells CASSQGAVYNEQFF. In DNA form, the CDR3 reads TGTGCCAGTAGTCAGGGGGCGGTGTACAATGAGCAGTTCTTC.

The chain has TRBV5-4 and TRBJ1-5; TRBD1 matches 9 bases. Losses at the gene ends were 4 bases for V and 4 bases for J; bases not matched to a gene: 3. Per germline, CDR1 SGHNT and CDR2 YYREEE (reference sequence). The CDR3 has 14 residues. CDR3 sequence (DNA): TGTGCCAGCAGCCGGGACAGGGCTAATCAGCCCCAGCATTTT. Its translation: CASSRDRANQPQHF.

This rearrangement joins TRBV5-4 to TRBJ2-5; TRBD2 matches 10 bases. V was clipped by 0 bases and J by 8 bases; unmatched bases: 7. This CDR3 is 15 amino acids long. Germline V gene data show CDR1 as SGHNT and CDR2 as YYREEE (reference sequence). The DNA of the CDR3 is TGTGCCAGCAGCTTGGTAGGGCTAGCGGGAGACACCCAGTACTTC. This translates into CASSLVGLAGDTQYF.

This chain joins TRBV5-6 and TRBJ2-1; D perhaps matches TRBD1 (6 bases). The CDR3 has 14 residues. Germline assignment: CDR1 SGHDT and CDR2 YYEEEE. V gave up 4 bases and J gave up 4 bases, with 12 bases separating them. The CDR3 is CASSRRGLYNEQFF. As DNA, the CDR3 is TGTGCCAGCAGCAGAAGGGGGTTATACAATGAGCAGTTCTTC.

V gene TRBV13 combines with J gene TRBJ2-5; D remains unclear. Germline CDR1 is PRHDT and CDR2 is FYEKMQ (reference sequence). V was clipped by 4 bases and J by 0 bases, with 3 bases between them. The CDR3 is 12 residues long. The CDR3 spells CASSSYQETQYF. The CDR3 coding sequence is TGTGCCAGCAGCTCCTACCAAGAGACCCAGTACTTC.

This clone was recorded once. This rearrangement joins TRBV6-8 to TRBJ2-2, with D tentatively TRBD2 (5 bases). V dropped 5 bases and J dropped 4 bases, with 14 bases sitting between them. The CDR3 has 15 amino acids. Germline CDR1 and CDR2: MNHGY and SAAAGT. Here the CDR3 DNA reads TGTGCCAGCAGTCCTAGCTTTGGTGGCACCGGGGAGCTGTTTTTT. Its protein product is CASSPSFGGTGELFF.

CDR3: CASSVRLVGELFF. The CDR3 DNA reads TGCGCCAGCAGTGTGAGGCTAGTCGGGGAGCTGTTTTTT. V is TRBV4-3 and J is TRBJ2-2; D unclear. Trimming took 6 bases from V and 7 from J, leaving 12 bases between them. CDR1 is LGHNA, CDR2 YSLEER, per germline. The CDR3 length is 13 residues.

The chain recombines TRBV7-3 with TRBJ2-5, with D perhaps TRBD1 (6 bases). Trimming took 3 bases from V and 5 from J, leaving 19 bases between them. Germline CDR1 is SGHTA and CDR2 is FQGTGA. CDR3 size: 16 residues. The CDR3 DNA reads as TGTGCCAGCAGCTTTGCGGCAGGGGTGATTAGGGAGACCCAGTACTTC. It specifies CASSFAAGVIRETQYF.

This clone showed up just once. V usage is TRBV7-3 and J usage is TRBJ1-1; 9 bases fit TRBD1. There are 13 residues in the CDR3. CDR1 SGHTA and CDR2 FQGTGA come from the germline V gene. J was trimmed by 3 bases and V by 4 bases; bases with no gene match: 0. The CDR3 sequence is CASSWTGDTEAFF. The CDR3 DNA sequence: TGTGCCAGCAGCTGGACAGGGGACACTGAAGCTTTCTTT.

This clone was detected only once. The chain is built from TRBV10-3 and TRBJ2-7; 11 nucleotides match TRBD2. Unmatched junction bases numbered 9, after V lost 6 bases and J lost 2 bases. The CDR3 covers 16 residues. Germline CDR1 ENHRY, CDR2 SYGVKD. This CDR3 reads CAISEELAGVTYEQYF. The DNA of the CDR3 is TGTGCCATCAGCGAGGAACTAGCGGGAGTCACCTACGAGCAGTACTTC.

V usage is TRBV19 and J usage is TRBJ2-1; D might be TRBD1 (5 bases). CDR1 is LNHDA and CDR2 is SQIVND in the germline V gene (reference sequence). This CDR3 comprises 14 residues. Trimming stripped 6 bases from V and 4 bases from J, with 13 bases between. The CDR3 coding sequence is TGTGCCAGTAGACGGGCCCCAGGGTACAATGAGCAGTTCTTC. Translated, it gives CASRRAPGYNEQFF.

The chain links TRBV5-4 to TRBJ2-1, with D maybe TRBD2 (6 bases). The V gene's germline CDR1 is SGHNT and CDR2 YYREEE (reference sequence). The CDR3 totals 14 residues. The V end lost 1 base, the J end lost 6 bases, and 11 bases lay between the germline ends. CDR3 coding DNA: TGTGCCAGCAGCTTGACGGGGGTCCCCAATGAGCAGTTCTTC. Translated, it gives CASSLTGVPNEQFF.

A single count supports this clone. The rearrangement joins TRBV5-6 to TRBJ2-4; 7 bases align to TRBD1. V shed 5 bases and J 7 bases; nucleotides not matched to a gene: 15. The CDR3 has 16 residues. Germline-derived CDR1 and CDR2 are SGHDT and YYEEEE. The CDR3 DNA is TGTGCCAGCAGGAATTTAACAGGGGTGAAGGGGAACATTCAGTACTTC. It translates to CASRNLTGVKGNIQYF. Variable domain in full (rest from reference TRBV5-6 and TRBJ2-4): DAGVTQSPTHLIKTRGQQVTLRCSPKSGHDTVSWYQQALGQGPQFIFQYYEEEERQRGNFPDRFSGHQFPNYSSELNVNALLLGDSALYLCASRNLTGVKGNIQYFGAGTRLSVL.

The chain is built from TRBV4-3 and TRBJ2-3; TRBD2 matches 9 bases. V dropped 0 bases and J dropped 4; count of bases not matched to a gene: 11. Per the germline V gene, CDR1 is LGHNA and CDR2 is YSLEER. The CDR3 is 18 residues long. The CDR3 DNA is TGCGCCAGCAGCCAAGATAGTAGCGGGAGTTCTTATGCAGATACGCAGTATTTT. This encodes CASSQDSSGSSYADTQYF.

The rearrangement uses TRBV27 and TRBJ2-1; 11 positions match TRBD2. J gave up 7 bases and V 7 bases, and 12 bases lay outside the gene matches. The germline gives CDR1 MNHEY, CDR2 SMNVEV (reference sequence). This CDR3 spans 16 amino acids. The CDR3 spells CASILVAGGPWNEQFF. In nucleotides, the CDR3 is TGTGCCAGCATCCTTGTAGCGGGAGGGCCGTGGAATGAGCAGTTCTTC.

The chain has TRBV11-3 and TRBJ2-5, with D hard to call. Per germline, CDR1 SGHNT and CDR2 YENEEA. CDR3 size: 13 residues. V lost 5 bases to trimming and J lost 3 bases, with 10 bases between them. CDR3 loop: CASSIWAKETQYF. In DNA form, the CDR3 reads TGTGCCAGCAGCATATGGGCCAAAGAGACCCAGTACTTC.

The chain couples TRBV5-6 to TRBJ1-4, with 7 bases that match TRBD1. The germline V gene encodes CDR1 SGHDT and CDR2 YYEEEE. V trimming: 0 bases; J trimming: 7 bases; junction bases outside the gene matches: 6. The CDR3 has 15 amino acids. The CDR3 sequence is CASSLERGLSEKLFF. Here the CDR3 DNA reads TGTGCCAGCAGCTTGGAAAGGGGGCTAAGTGAAAAACTGTTTTTT.

The J gene is TRBJ2-1, the V gene TRBV28; 7 bases are a match to TRBD1. Germline assignment: CDR1 MDHEN and CDR2 SYDVKM. The V segment lost 2 bases and the J segment 1 base; nucleotides outside the gene matches: 5. The CDR3 loop spans 16 amino acids. CDR3 protein: CASSLPGTVSYNEQFF. Written as DNA, the CDR3 is TGTGCCAGCAGTTTACCCGGGACAGTTTCCTACAATGAGCAGTTCTTC.

This clone has just one count. The genes are TRBV5-1 and TRBJ2-1, with 7 nucleotides matching TRBD2. Germline-derived CDR1 and CDR2 are SGHRS and YFSETQ. The trim removed 2 bases at V and 6 bases at J, leaving 5 bases unmatched. This CDR3 has 14 amino acids. The CDR3 loop reads CASSLAGFGNEQFF. CDR3 sequence (DNA): TGCGCCAGCAGCTTAGCGGGATTTGGCAATGAGCAGTTCTTC. The full variable domain, with the rest looked up from reference TRBV5-1 and TRBJ2-1, is KAGVTQTPRYLIKTRGQQVTLSCSPISGHRSVSWYQQTPGQGLQFLFEYFSETQRNKGNFPGRFSGRQFSNSRSEMNVSTLELGDSALYLCASSLAGFGNEQFFGPGTRLTVL.

This chain links TRBV19 with TRBJ2-7; 8 nucleotides match TRBD1. In germline, CDR1 is LNHDA, CDR2 SQIVND (reference sequence). The CDR3 is 16 residues long. V trimming: 1 base; J trimming: 3 bases; junction bases outside the gene matches: 8. The CDR3 protein is CASSIAGQGSYYEQYF. CDR3 nucleotide sequence: TGTGCCAGTAGTATAGCTGGACAGGGATCTTACTACGAGCAGTACTTC.

V gene TRBV18 combines with J gene TRBJ2-7; D might be TRBD1 (5 bases). Germline CDR1 KGHSH, CDR2 LQKENI. The CDR3 has 12 residues. V dropped 3 bases and J dropped 3 bases, with 6 bases sitting between them. CDR3 sequence reads: CASSPDNYEQYF. Here the CDR3 DNA reads TGTGCCAGCTCACCGGACAACTACGAGCAGTACTTC.

The J gene is TRBJ2-7, the V gene TRBV27; D may be TRBD1 (6 bases). The CDR3 is 14 amino acids. Germline CDR1 MNHEY, CDR2 SMNVEV (reference sequence). Trimming removed 3 bases at V and 0 bases at J, with 9 bases between. CDR3: CASSFGTSSYEQYF. CDR3 in DNA: TGTGCCAGCAGTTTTGGGACATCCTCCTACGAGCAGTACTTC.

This sequence joins TRBV19 and TRBJ2-3; D possibly corresponds to TRBD2 (7 bases). Trimming took off 7 bases at V and 4 bases at J, with 18 bases between the two ends. CDR1 is LNHDA and CDR2 is SQIVND in the germline V gene (reference sequence). This CDR3 is 15 amino acids long. CDR3 DNA: TGTGCCAGTACCGTCTGGGGGGGGGCCCCAGATACGCAGTATTTT. Protein sequence: CASTVWGGAPDTQYF.

The chain recombines TRBV7-9 with TRBJ2-3; D is uncertain. Per germline, CDR1 SEHNR and CDR2 FQNEAQ (reference sequence). This CDR3 comprises 14 residues. Trimming pared 3 bases from V and 2 bases from J, leaving 9 bases between. CDR3 region: CASSFGGNTDTQYF. CDR3 bases: TGTGCCAGCAGCTTCGGCGGAAACACAGATACGCAGTATTTT. Supplemented by reference TRBV7-9 and TRBJ2-3, the full variable domain reads DTGVSQNPRHKITKRGQNVTFRCDPISEHNRLYWYRQTLGQGPEFLTYFQNEAQLEKSRLLSDRFSAERPKGSFSTLEIQRTEQGDSAMYLCASSFGGNTDTQYFGPGTRLTVL.

The chain links TRBV28 to TRBJ2-2; 8 positions agree with TRBD1. This CDR3 has 16 amino acids. The V gene's germline CDR1 is MDHEN and CDR2 SYDVKM. V was pared by 5 bases and J by 4 bases, with 9 bases of the junction left unmatched. CDR3 DNA: TGTGCCAGCAGTCTTAAATTTACAGGGGGCACCGGGGAGCTGTTTTTT. Its protein product is CASSLKFTGGTGELFF.

To note about this clone: Other DNA sequences in the sample encode the same CDR3. This sequence joins TRBV6-1 and TRBJ2-2; 7 positions match TRBD1. Germline CDR1 MNHNS, CDR2 SASEGT. The CDR3 has 14 residues. After removal of 7 bases from V and 2 bases from J, the junction contained 4 bases not matched to a gene. Here the CDR3 DNA reads TGTGCCAGCACCGGGACAGCAAACACCGGGGAGCTGTTTTTT. Amino acid sequence: CASTGTANTGELFF.

The V call is TRBV30, the J call TRBJ1-1; 7 bases map to TRBD1. This CDR3 is 14 amino acids long. Per the germline V gene, CDR1 is GTSNPN and CDR2 is SVGIG (reference sequence). V dropped 5 bases and J dropped 6; count of bases not matched to a gene: 12. CDR3 nucleotide sequence: TGTGCCTGGGCAGTCCGGGACAGCTGGTCTGAAGCTTTCTTT. Translated, it gives CAWAVRDSWSEAFF.

The count of this clone is one. The V and J genes are TRBV2 and TRBJ2-1; TRBD1 aligns across 9 bases. Trimming removed 9 bases from V and 10 bases from J; junction bases left unmatched: 7. Germline CDR1 reads SNHLY; CDR2 reads FYNNEI. CDR3 length: 12 amino acids. CDR3 sequence: CASETGGYEQFF. CDR3 sequence (DNA): TGTGCCAGTGAGACAGGGGGTTACGAGCAGTTCTTC.

The J gene is TRBJ2-1, the V gene TRBV25-1; TRBD1 matches 10 bases. Germline V gene lookup returns CDR1 MGHDK and CDR2 SYGVNS. The J segment lost 1 base and the V segment lost 3 bases, leaving 3 bases of the junction unmatched. This CDR3 spans 16 amino acids. Here the CDR3 reads CASSDRQGASYNEQFF. CDR3 DNA sequence: TGTGCCAGCAGTGACCGACAGGGGGCTTCCTACAATGAGCAGTTCTTC.

V gene TRBV4-1 combines with J gene TRBJ1-5; D is perhaps TRBD1 (6 bases). Between the trimmed V and J ends, which lost 1 base and 1 base, there was a span of 11 bases. This CDR3 is 16 amino acids long. Germline V gene data show CDR1 as MGHRA and CDR2 as YSYEKL. CDR3: CASSQGVGASNQPQHF. The CDR3 nucleotides read TGCGCCAGCAGCCAAGGTGTGGGGGCGAGCAATCAGCCCCAGCATTTT.